The table lists the clone carrying this TCR beta chain with a few counts. This entry comes from a study of patients and donors after allogeneic stem cell transplantation. TCRdb redid the calling of the RT-PCR reads with MiXCR, one entry per CDR3 protein. The sample includes around 200,000 distinct CDR3 sequences, around 41% of them seen just once. Per the germline V gene, CDR1 is SGHVS and CDR2 is FNYEAQ. This CDR3 spans 14 amino acids. With 0 bases clipped from V and 10 bases from J, the junction kept 3 bases outside the gene matches. The specimen was blood, either unsorted or a sorted T cell fraction (not recorded which). The sequence was collected from a human donor who was either an allogeneic HSCT recipient or a stem cell or donor lymphocyte infusion donor (not recorded which). It is not recorded whose cells these are; they may come from a transplant donor. This chain connects TRBV7-6 to TRBJ1-6; 7 nucleotides align to TRBD1. As DNA, the CDR3 is TGTGCCAGCAGCTTAGCAGGGGGCGACTCACCCCTCCACTTT. Translation: CASSLAGGDSPLHF.